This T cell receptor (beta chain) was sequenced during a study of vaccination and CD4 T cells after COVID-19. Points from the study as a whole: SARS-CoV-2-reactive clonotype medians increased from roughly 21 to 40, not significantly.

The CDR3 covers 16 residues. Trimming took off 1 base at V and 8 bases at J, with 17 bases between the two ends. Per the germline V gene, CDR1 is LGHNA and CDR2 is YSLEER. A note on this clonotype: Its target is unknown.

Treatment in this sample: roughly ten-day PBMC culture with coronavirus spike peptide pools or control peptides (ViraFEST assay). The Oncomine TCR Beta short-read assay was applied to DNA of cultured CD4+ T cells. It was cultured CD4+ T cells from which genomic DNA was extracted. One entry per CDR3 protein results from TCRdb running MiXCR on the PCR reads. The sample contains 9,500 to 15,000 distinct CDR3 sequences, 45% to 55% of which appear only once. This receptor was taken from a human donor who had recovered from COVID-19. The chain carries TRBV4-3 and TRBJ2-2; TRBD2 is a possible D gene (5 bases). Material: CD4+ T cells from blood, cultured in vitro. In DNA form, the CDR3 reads TGCGCCAGCAGCCAAGGAGGGCAGCCTGGCTCGGGGGAGCTGTTTTTT. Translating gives CASSQGGQPGSGELFF.